This T cell receptor (beta chain) is from a study of T cells in Graves' hyperthyroidism and ophthalmopathy. The TCR beta CDR3 regions underwent amplification using RNA transcripts as the source. HTBI primers drove first-round RT-PCR of the TCR CDR3. TCRdb recomputed calls from the multiplex PCR reads with MiXCR, one row per CDR3 protein. The sample yields around 350,000 distinct CDR3 sequences, about 13% seen once. V lost 4 bases to trimming and J lost 3 bases, with 12 bases between them. The CDR3 covers 15 residues. Germline loops: CDR1 MDHEN, CDR2 SYDVKM. Findings and limits, study-wide: Blood samples included most of the expanded thyroid clonotypes exceeding 0.001.

From roughly 9.2 ml of fresh peripheral blood, PBMCs were isolated. Ten or more counts support this clonotype. Its antigen is not known. The specimen was blood. The TCR comes from a woman aged 18-29 years with Graves' hyperthyroidism. The V call is TRBV28, the J call TRBJ1-4; possible D gene TRBD1, 5 bases. The CDR3 DNA is TGTGCCAGCAGTTCCTACGGGGGTGCTAATGAAAAACTGTTTTTT. This encodes CASSSYGGANEKLFF.